These 18 T cell receptor beta chains were all obtained from the same sample, sequenced in a study of identical twins. TCRdb itself ran the 5' RACE reads through MiXCR, one entry per CDR3 protein. The table has about 790,000 distinct CDR3 sequences, roughly 18% seen once. Another study also made use of these data, one on T cells expressing NK-cell markers.

The material sequenced was PBMCs. The source is a woman under 30 in good health.

The chain recombines TRBV5-1 with TRBJ1-1, with D possibly TRBD1 on 5 matching bases. This CDR3 spans 12 amino acids. Germline values: CDR1 SGHRS, CDR2 YFSETQ. V was cut by 6 bases and J by 6 bases, with 12 bases left in between. CDR3 residues: CASTSDSSEAFF. The CDR3 region has the DNA TGCGCCAGCACCTCCGACAGCTCTGAAGCTTTCTTT.

The chain is built from TRBV12-3 or TRBV12-4 and TRBJ2-3; 8 positions agree with TRBD2. The CDR3 runs to 15 residues. V shed 6 bases, J shed 7 bases, and the junction held 12 bases outside the gene matches. The CDR3 sequence: CASSSSGRLPHTQYF. In nucleotides, the CDR3 is TGTGCCAGCAGCTCAAGCGGGAGACTACCCCATACGCAGTATTTT.

The chain employs TRBV27 and TRBJ1-5; no reliable D call. The CDR3 is made up of 15 amino acids. Trimming took 5 bases from V and 1 from J, leaving 12 bases between them. The V gene's germline CDR1 is MNHEY and CDR2 SMNVEV (reference sequence). The CDR3 DNA reads as TGTGCCAGCAGTCTCCTTGGAGGCAGCAATCAGCCCCAGCATTTT. Encoded protein: CASSLLGGSNQPQHF.

This chain uses TRBV5-1 with TRBJ2-7; D possibly corresponds to TRBD2 (5 bases). This CDR3 is 12 amino acids long. The V gene lost 2 bases and the J gene lost 6 bases, with 9 bases spanning the gap. The germline gives CDR1 SGHRS, CDR2 YFSETQ. CDR3 coding DNA: TGCGCCAGCAGCTTTGAGGGAGCCGAGCAGTACTTC. It is translated as CASSFEGAEQYF.

This clonotype was found a few times. The chain links TRBV10-1 to TRBJ2-2; D perhaps matches TRBD1 (5 bases). The CDR3 totals 14 residues. Germline V gene lookup returns CDR1 WNHNN and CDR2 SYGVQD (reference sequence). V lost 3 bases, J lost 4 bases, and 9 bases lay in between. The CDR3 is CASSEKGATGELFF. CDR3 DNA: TGCGCCAGCAGTGAAAAAGGGGCCACCGGGGAGCTGTTTTTT.

This clonotype was seen a handful of times. This rearrangement joins TRBV7-9 to TRBJ2-7; 8 bases are a match to TRBD1. The CDR3 has 14 amino acids. Per germline, CDR1 SEHNR and CDR2 FQNEAQ (reference sequence). J lost 2 bases, V lost 4 bases, and 4 bases had no gene match. CDR3 amino acids: CASSSGQVPYEQYF. CDR3 DNA sequence: TGTGCCAGCAGCTCGGGACAGGTCCCCTACGAGCAGTACTTC.

Only a few counts were recorded for this clonotype. The chain has TRBV5-1 and TRBJ2-1, with a possible D match to TRBD1 (5 bases). CDR3 length: 15 residues. Germline V gives CDR1 SGHRS, CDR2 YFSETQ. Trimming left V 4 bases short and J 4 bases short, with 15 bases between. CDR3 sequence reads: CASSPWAGQYNEQFF. CDR3 DNA: TGCGCCAGCAGCCCGTGGGCAGGACAATACAATGAGCAGTTCTTC. The variable domain in full, completed from reference TRBV5-1 and TRBJ2-1, reads KAGVTQTPRYLIKTRGQQVTLSCSPISGHRSVSWYQQTPGQGLQFLFEYFSETQRNKGNFPGRFSGRQFSNSRSEMNVSTLELGDSALYLCASSPWAGQYNEQFFGPGTRLTVL.

The chain recombines TRBV15 with TRBJ2-2, with 7 bases identical to TRBD1. J gave up 6 bases and V 8 bases, and 12 bases lay outside the gene matches. Germline CDR1 is LNHNV and CDR2 is YYDKDF (reference sequence). This CDR3 is 15 amino acids long. The CDR3 sequence is CATSTGQRRPGELFF. The CDR3 nucleotides are TGTGCCACCTCGACAGGGCAGCGTCGGCCCGGGGAGCTGTTTTTT.

V gene TRBV20-1 combines with J gene TRBJ2-2; D ambiguous. Germline CDR1 and CDR2: DFQATT and SNEGSKA (reference sequence). V dropped 5 bases and J dropped 1 base, with 8 bases sitting between them. The CDR3 is 13 amino acids. In DNA, the CDR3 is TGCAGTGCTCACAGCGTGAACACCGGGGAGCTGTTTTTT. This gives the protein CSAHSVNTGELFF.

This clonotype was found a few times. This chain links TRBV18 with TRBJ1-5; D gene uncertain. CDR3 size: 14 residues. Trimming took off 2 bases at V and 0 bases at J, with 5 bases between the two ends. Germline values: CDR1 KGHSH, CDR2 LQKENI. CDR3 DNA: TGTGCCAGCTCACCATCTGCTAGCAATCAGCCCCAGCATTTT. It yields the protein CASSPSASNQPQHF. The variable domain in full, completed from reference TRBV18 and TRBJ1-5, reads NAGVMQNPRHLVRRRGQEARLRCSPMKGHSHVYWYRQLPEEGLKFMVYLQKENIIDESGMPKERFSAEFPKEGPSILRIQQVVRGDSAAYFCASSPSASNQPQHFGDGTRLSIL.

The J gene is TRBJ2-7, the V gene TRBV20-1; D is unclear. There are 13 residues in the CDR3. V lost 3 bases and J lost 2, with 11 bases in between. Per the germline V gene, CDR1 is DFQATT and CDR2 is SNEGSKA (reference sequence). The CDR3 sequence: CSARPPFPYEQYF. Written as DNA, the CDR3 is TGCAGTGCTAGGCCACCCTTTCCCTACGAGCAGTACTTC.

This clonotype was picked up a small number of times. The CDR3 loop is CASSFRDGLNTEAFF. DNA of the CDR3: TGTGCCAGCAGCTTCCGGGACGGACTGAACACTGAAGCTTTCTTT. The chain is built from TRBV11-2 and TRBJ1-1; possible D gene TRBD1, 5 bases. The CDR3 spans 15 residues. Trimming removed 3 bases from V and 0 bases from J, with 11 bases in between. Germline loops: CDR1 SGHAT, CDR2 FQNNGV.

The chain joins TRBV9 to TRBJ1-1, with no clear D. Trimming took 0 bases from V and 4 from J, leaving 10 bases between them. Germline CDR1 SGDLS, CDR2 YYNGEE. This CDR3 contains 14 residues. CDR3 sequence: CASSVGSLSTEAFF. Here the CDR3 DNA reads TGTGCCAGCAGCGTAGGCAGTTTGAGCACTGAAGCTTTCTTT.

Notes on this clonotype: One junction end does not reproduce the germline sequence, and a read error may be involved. J is TRBJ1-4 and V is TRBV5-1, with 7 bases identical to TRBD1. CDR3 length: 14 amino acids. Germline values: CDR1 SGHRS, CDR2 YFSETQ. CDR3: CVSSLRQGGEKLFF. The CDR3 DNA reads as TGCGTCAGCAGCTTGAGACAGGGAGGAGAAAAACTGTTTTTT.

This clonotype was counted a few times. The rearrangement uses TRBV7-2 and TRBJ2-7; D is unclear. Trimming shortened V by 4 bases and J by 2 bases, and 15 bases separated the two germline ends. The CDR3 is made up of 15 amino acids. CDR1 SGHTA and CDR2 FQGNSA come from the germline V gene. Here the CDR3 reads CASSSYPGPTYEQYF. The CDR3 DNA is TGTGCCAGCAGCTCCTACCCCGGACCAACCTACGAGCAGTACTTC.

In this sample, this clonotype turned up a few times. The rearrangement links TRBV7-2 to TRBJ2-7, with D uncertain. Deletions cut 5 bases from V and 0 bases from J, with 8 bases between. CDR1 and CDR2 (germline): SGHTA, FQGNSA. The CDR3 has 13 amino acids. Written as DNA, the CDR3 is TGTGCCAGCAGCAGACTCGGCTCCTACGAGCAGTACTTC. Encoded protein: CASSRLGSYEQYF.

V usage is TRBV20-1 and J usage is TRBJ1-1, with D uncertain. This CDR3 contains 13 residues. With 6 bases removed from V and 1 base from J, the gap between germline ends came to 12 bases. The germline V gene encodes CDR1 DFQATT and CDR2 SNEGSKA (reference sequence). The CDR3 DNA reads as TGCAGTGCCCCTTGGAAGGGGAACACTGAAGCTTTCTTT. This sequence encodes CSAPWKGNTEAFF.

This clonotype was detected ten times or more. V usage is TRBV12-3 or TRBV12-4 and J usage is TRBJ1-2, with a possible D match to TRBD1 (5 bases). This CDR3 has 14 residues. With 7 bases removed from V and 6 bases from J, the gap between germline ends came to 18 bases. CDR3 sequence reads: CASTLVFGTNGYTF. The CDR3 coding sequence is TGTGCCAGCACCTTGGTTTTTGGGACTAATGGCTACACCTTC.